Sequencing of this T cell receptor beta chain was carried out in a study of OX40 agonist ivuxolimab in advanced cancers. For the study at large: Previous treatment with anti-PD-1, anti-PD-L1 or anti-CTLA-4 therapy was allowed; 35% to 50% had received some.

TCRdb's table, derived via immunoSEQ multiplex PCR, lists solely in-frame clones and lacks some. The data contain 95,000 to 150,000 clones, 85% to 90% of them singletons. This CDR3 spans 16 amino acids. The ends were cut back, 5 bases at V and 2 bases at J, with 19 bases in the middle. Per germline, CDR1 SGHKS and CDR2 YYEKEE (reference sequence). The source of this sequence is an adult with an advanced solid tumor such as melanoma, head and neck, liver or kidney cancer. Sample: CD4+ or CD8+ T cells sorted from blood, taken in a trial of the OX40 agonist ivuxolimab. The V gene is TRBV5-5, the J gene TRBJ1-1, with no clear D. In DNA, the CDR3 is TGTGCCAGCAGTCTGAACCCACATGGGATTAACACTGAAGCTTTCTTT. It specifies CASSLNPHGINTEAFF.